Given below is one TCR beta chain in context. This clone was seen more than once but under ten times. This receptor's antigen is unknown. No base quality information exists; no much larger clone differs at one position. These data originate in a study of blood T cell repertoires in COVID-19 (TCRdb year 2020). In the study overall: The collaborator samples originated in the United States, Italy and Spain and spanned the acute and convalescent phases of COVID-19. The material from the prospective study consisted of cDNA or gDNA derived from T cells, B-cell-depleted T cells, or PBMCs. Deeply sampled blood TCRbeta repertoires from subjects exposed to, actively infected with, or recovered from COVID-19 were included in the dataset. The repertoires were released in a freely available public database meant as a resource for research on the immune response to SARS-CoV-2. The samples were drawn from the first 160 participants of the ongoing ImmuneRACE study and from about 1,200 subjects provided by 6 global collaborators. Nearly every sample came with metadata listing a de-identified subject ID, COVID-19 status, age in years and sex. Where available, HLA class I and class II types were taken from metadata supplied by the sample provider and were not determined by assay-based typing. Overall study results and their limits: The amount of clinical and demographic metadata varied by source and participant and was provided uncurated.

V loses 0 bases of germline sequence and J loses 0 bases, and the interval between the two ends is 9 bases. The CDR3 has 15 amino acids, counting the end cysteine and phenylalanine. Kept here is only the CDR3 DNA, which spans 45 bases and is read in frame from base 1. From a lookup of the germline V gene, CDR1 and CDR2 are LGHNA and YNFKEQ. Collaborating institutions collected whole blood in K2EDTA tubes following their own protocols. For TCRbeta analysis, collaborators shipped samples as frozen whole blood, isolated PBMCs, or DNA extracted from either of those sample types. The immunoSEQ Assay, a bias-controlled multiplex PCR, was used to amplify TCRbeta CDR3 regions from genomic DNA. In the source study's methods: Nucleated cell counts per sample were estimated from amplification of reference gene primers within the assay. To quantify the absolute abundance of each unique TCRbeta CDR3 rearrangement, sequence reads were collapsed and filtered. For each sample, productive Simpson clonality was calculated by taking the square root of Simpson's diversity index across productive rearrangements. Drawn from immuneACCESS, this table holds only the in-frame rearrangements with V and J called that TCRdb kept. Clones are partly lost; checked studies trace under half to an unresolved V gene and leave the rest unexplained. That table furnishes V, J and clone size, whereas the DNA furnished D and trimming. The sample yields 200,000 to 250,000 clones; 65% to 90% were counted once. The top ten hold over 10% of the sample.

In this chain, TRBV4-2 is recombined with TRBJ2-7; the D gene remains uncertain. The sequence was obtained from a human donor in a cohort sampled during active COVID-19. The sample taken for sequencing was peripheral blood. The nucleotides read TGTGCCAGCAGCCAAGATCAGGCGAGCTCCTACGAGCAGTACTTC. Translated, this gives CASSQDQASSYEQYF.